The following is a T cell receptor (beta chain) sequence with its context. No antigen is known for it. These data come from a study of OX40 agonist ivuxolimab in advanced cancers. In the study overall: Males comprised 70% to 85% of the group, whose mean age was roughly 60 years (range roughly 20 to 90). There were three patients with partial responses, one having hepatocellular carcinoma and two cutaneous melanoma. Study results and caveats: Clonal expansion was among the lowest in partial responders at 0.1-3.0 mg/kg, especially CD8+.

The CDR3 covers 15 residues. V dropped 1 base and J dropped 10; count of bases not matched to a gene: 7. CDR1 and CDR2 from the germline V gene are LNHNV and YYDKDF (reference sequence). Profiled with immunoSEQ multiplex PCR; TCRdb holds only in-frame clones, not every one. This table holds roughly 67,000 clones, about 88% found once. The sequence derives from an adult with an advanced solid tumor such as melanoma, head and neck, liver or kidney cancer. Here the sequenced sample was CD4+ or CD8+ T cells sorted from blood, taken in a trial of the OX40 agonist ivuxolimab. The V call is TRBV15, the J call TRBJ2-1; 10 positions agree with TRBD2. The CDR3 region is CATSRAASGSWEQFF. The CDR3 DNA is TGTGCCACCAGCAGAGCGGCTAGCGGGAGCTGGGAGCAGTTCTTC.